The 17 T cell receptor beta chains below all came from one sample that was sequenced in a study of blood T cell repertoires in COVID-19. Data came from immunoSEQ multiplex PCR; TCRdb stores just in-frame clones and leaves some out. The sample has about 180,000 clones; 70% to 90% are singletons. Sequenced material: peripheral blood. The source is a man aged 65-85 years with active or convalescent COVID-19.

The chain uses TRBV29-1 and TRBJ1-2, with TRBD1 matching over 7 bases. Looked up from germline, CDR1 is SQVTM and CDR2 is ANQGSEA. V gave up 4 bases and J gave up 1 base; unmatched junction bases: 18. There are 18 residues in the CDR3. The CDR3 reads CSVAGHRDRGENNYGYTF. As DNA, the CDR3 is TGCAGCGTTGCAGGTCACCGGGACAGAGGGGAAAATAACTATGGCTACACCTTC.

J is TRBJ1-5 and V is TRBV10-3; 10 bases map to TRBD1. The germline V gene has CDR1 ENHRY and CDR2 SYGVKD. V lost 9 bases to trimming and J lost 0 bases; unmatched junction nucleotides: 8. The CDR3 loop spans 16 amino acids. As DNA, the CDR3 is TGTGCCATAGGGACAGGGGCATCTTATAGCAATCAGCCCCAGCATTTT. This gives the protein CAIGTGASYSNQPQHF.

V usage is TRBV18 and J usage is TRBJ1-1; D perhaps matches TRBD1 (6 bases). The CDR3 spans 13 residues. Trimming removed 3 bases at V and 5 bases at J, with 10 bases between. In germline, CDR1 is KGHSH, CDR2 LQKENI. The CDR3 is CASSPEQGTEAFF. The CDR3, as DNA: TGTGCCAGCTCACCGGAACAGGGAACTGAAGCTTTCTTT.

The chain recombines TRBV3-1 (or the pseudogene TRBV3-2) with TRBJ1-4; 8 nucleotides align to TRBD1. Looked up from germline, CDR1 is LGHDT and CDR2 is YNNKEL (reference sequence). The CDR3 contains 15 residues. V gave up 1 base and J gave up 5 bases; unmatched junction bases: 3. This CDR3 is CASSQAWTGNEKLFF. CDR3 bases: TGTGCCAGCAGCCAAGCCTGGACAGGGAATGAAAAACTGTTTTTT.

The chain has TRBV9 and TRBJ2-1; TRBD2 matches 13 bases. CDR3 length: 17 amino acids. J lost 0 bases, V lost 3 bases, and 3 bases had no gene match. Per germline, CDR1 SGDLS and CDR2 YYNGEE. CDR3 region: CASSATSGRASYNEQFF. CDR3 nucleotide sequence: TGTGCCAGCAGCGCTACTAGCGGGAGGGCCTCCTACAATGAGCAGTTCTTC.

The count of this clone is one. The rearrangement joins TRBV5-1 to TRBJ2-3; 14 bases fit TRBD2. CDR1 and CDR2 (germline): SGHRS, YFSETQ. Losses at the gene ends were 4 bases for V and 4 bases for J; bases not matched to a gene: 8. CDR3 length: 17 residues. CDR3 nucleotides: TGCGCCAGCAGCCGAGGGACTAGCGGGAGCCCTCCAGATACGCAGTATTTT. Translation gives CASSRGTSGSPPDTQYF.

This chain uses TRBV11-3 with TRBJ2-1, with 10 bases matching TRBD2. This CDR3 spans 15 amino acids. Trimming removed 2 bases from V and 5 bases from J; junction bases left unmatched: 3. CDR1 is SGHNT, CDR2 YENEEA, per germline. The CDR3 nucleotides read TGTGCCAGCAGCTTAAACAGCGGGAGGGACAATGAGCAGTTCTTC. Protein sequence: CASSLNSGRDNEQFF.

This rearrangement joins TRBV20-1 to TRBJ1-4; TRBD1 might be the D (5 bases). CDR1 is DFQATT and CDR2 is SNEGSKA in the germline V gene (reference sequence). The CDR3 extends over 13 amino acids. Trimming left V 3 bases short and J 5 bases short, with 10 bases between. This CDR3 is CSASEGPNEKLFF. The CDR3 DNA sequence: TGCAGTGCTAGTGAGGGGCCGAATGAAAAACTGTTTTTT.

This clone was detected once. CDR3 region: CASSLTGVNTEAFF. The DNA of the CDR3 is TGTGCCAGCAGCCTAACAGGGGTCAACACTGAAGCTTTCTTT. The gene calls are TRBV6-5 and TRBJ1-1; the match to TRBD1 covers 7 bases. The germline CDR1 and CDR2 sequences are MNHEY and SVGAGI. The V and J ends lost 6 bases and 2 bases, in that order; junction bases with no gene match: 6. The length of the CDR3 is 14 residues.

The chain is built from TRBV5-1 and TRBJ1-6; D not resolved. Per the germline V gene, CDR1 is SGHRS and CDR2 is YFSETQ. Between the trimmed V and J ends, which lost 1 base and 9 bases, there was a span of 14 bases. The CDR3 runs 15 residues. Written as DNA, the CDR3 is TGCGCCAGCAGCTTGACCGGTGGCGGGCGTTCACCCCTCCACTTT. Its translation is CASSLTGGGRSPLHF.

The gene calls are TRBV7-8 and TRBJ1-2; the D is unclear. Deletions cut 5 bases from V and 5 bases from J, with 15 bases between. The germline gives CDR1 SGHVS, CDR2 FQNEAQ. The length of the CDR3 is 14 residues. In nucleotides, the CDR3 is TGTGCCAGCAGCCCCACGTCCGGGAAATATGGCTACACCTTC. Its translation is CASSPTSGKYGYTF.

The chain uses TRBV27 and TRBJ2-1; 9 bases agree with TRBD2. With 2 bases clipped from V and 6 bases from J, the junction kept 5 bases outside the gene matches. The germline V gene encodes CDR1 MNHEY and CDR2 SMNVEV (reference sequence). This CDR3 has 15 amino acids. CDR3 nucleotide sequence: TGTGCCAGCAGTTTACGGCTAGCGGGGATCAATGAGCAGTTCTTC. Residues: CASSLRLAGINEQFF.

On this clone itself: The sample carries other DNA sequences with the same CDR3. V and J are TRBV3-1 (or the pseudogene TRBV3-2) and TRBJ1-1; maybe TRBD1 (5 bases). The CDR3 totals 15 residues. V was shortened by 4 bases and J by 5 bases, with 17 bases between the two germline ends. Germline values: CDR1 LGHDT, CDR2 YNNKEL (reference sequence). CDR3 nucleotide sequence: TGTGCCAGCAGCCTTACCGGTGGGGGGGGGACTGAAGCTTTCTTT. Translated: CASSLTGGGGTEAFF.

This rearrangement joins TRBV24-1 to TRBJ1-2; TRBD1 aligns across 10 bases. The V gene end was trimmed by 3 bases and the J gene end by 4 bases; junction bases not matched to a gene: 4. This CDR3 contains 15 residues. From germline, CDR1 is KGHDR and CDR2 SFDVKD. Written as DNA, the CDR3 is TGTGCCACCAGTGATGAGAGGGACAGGGGCTATGGCTACACCTTC. Protein product: CATSDERDRGYGYTF.

The chain employs TRBV4-3 and TRBJ1-2; 9 positions match TRBD1. This CDR3 is built from 14 residues. Germline CDR1 and CDR2: LGHNA and YSLEER. Losses at the gene ends were 4 bases for V and 6 bases for J; bases not matched to a gene: 6. CDR3 in DNA: TGCGCCAGCAGCCCCGCGGACAGGGGACATGGCTACACCTTC. It codes for CASSPADRGHGYTF.

The V call is TRBV5-6, the J call TRBJ1-6; no firm D call. Trimming stripped 1 base from V and 9 bases from J, with 14 bases between. This CDR3 spans 15 amino acids. CDR1 is SGHDT, CDR2 YYEEEE, per germline. The CDR3 bases are TGTGCCAGCAGCTTGTGGACGGTACTAGGTTCACCCCTCCACTTT. The encoded protein is CASSLWTVLGSPLHF.

About this clone itself: In the same sample, other DNA sequences code for this CDR3. The chain is built from TRBV9 and TRBJ2-5; maybe TRBD1 (6 bases). The germline CDR1 and CDR2 sequences are SGDLS and YYNGEE. The length of the CDR3 is 14 residues. V gave up 0 bases and J gave up 2 bases, with 8 bases separating them. As DNA, the CDR3 is TGTGCCAGCAGCGTAGGGCAGGGGCAAGAGACCCAGTACTTC. Its protein product is CASSVGQGQETQYF.